This TCR beta chain comes out of a study of cytomegalovirus exposure and HLA in healthy donors (dated by TCRdb to 2016 to 2017). General notes on the study: An earlier analysis of around 600 of the donors reported more than 250 Gb of sequence data and more than 90 million unique TCR beta sequences from 150 million to 200 million T cells. An early release covering about 600 HLA-typed donors comprised approximately 300 gigabases of sequencing data and 65 million to 100 million unique TCR sequences. The genetic ancestry cluster associated with self-reported Caucasian donors included roughly 84% of the 398 genotyped donors. The study aimed to test whether signatures of past pathogen exposure could be identified by cataloging public T cell receptors. The T cell repertoires of under 750 subjects were profiled by immunosequencing and related to cytomegalovirus serostatus. Besides the first cohort of under 700 subjects, a separate validation cohort made up of over 95 different subjects was used. The study combined high-throughput TCR immunosequencing, statistical association of individual TCRs with disease status, and machine learning to predict cytomegalovirus infection status. A later analysis re-analyzed previously published TCR beta repertoires from approximately 670 donors and added high-resolution HLA genotyping to study TCR occurrence patterns. Rather than drawing on any new phenotypic data, the later analysis identified candidate immune exposures from TCR beta sequences and the way those sequences occurred across donors. An earlier analysis of about 600 of the donors used high-throughput TCR beta sequencing to judge whether each TCR beta V gene segment behaved as functional or pseudogenic. Donor age, sex, ethnicity and CMV serostatus were compiled alongside the repertoire data. Genome-wide SNP genotypes for about three fifths of the roughly 700 donors were used in a later genetic analysis, which treated that subset as a discovery cohort. All discovery cohort repertoires had been generated using a single sequencing platform. Class I and class II HLA loci were covered by the typing at four-digit resolution. Typing coverage differed by locus: A, B, C, DRB1 and DQB1 were typed in about 620-630 donors, DQA1 in about 560, DPA1 in 600 to 610, and DPB1 in roughly 470. Because of strong linkage in the cohort, roughly five DR-DQ haplotypes were treated as single units for association and clustering. Among 398 genotyped donors of the cohort, an average of approximately 250,000 unique TCR beta nucleotide sequences were sequenced per donor, about a sixth of them non-productive.

In total, 500 to 700 healthy bone marrow donors made up the cohort. Cohort members were all nominally healthy when sampled, although unrecorded immune exposures were likely present. The donor was CMV seronegative and belonged to the group of approximately 320 seronegative cohort members. A peripheral blood sample was provided by each donor, and peripheral blood mononuclear cells were used for TCR beta sequencing. The Qiagen DNeasy Blood Extraction Kit was used to extract genomic DNA from the blood cell samples. The library relied on the immunoSEQ multiplex PCR assay. The multiplex PCR relied on a mix of 60 forward primers for TCR Vbeta segments and 13 reverse primers for TCR Jbeta segments. Amplification of the CDR3 region of rearranged TCR beta genes was performed with a multiplex PCR assay on genomic DNA. The amplified TCR beta libraries were sequenced on the Illumina HiSeq System as 87-base-pair reads. Per the source publication's procedure: A later analysis tallied about 77 million unique TCR beta chains across the 666 repertoires, and about 12 million of those chains were shared by two or more donors. A nearest-neighbor algorithm error-corrected the raw reads and collapsed the reads into unique sequences, merging closely related sequences to remove PCR and sequencing errors. To assign V, D and J gene segments, CDR3 sequences were aligned to IMGT reference sequences. For a sequence to be retained, at least a six-nucleotide match to both a V gene segment and a J gene segment was required. A rearrangement was called productive if the CDR3 had no stop codons and remained in frame with V and J, and every other rearrangement was called non-productive. CDR3 was defined according to IMGT convention as the region running from the second conserved V-encoded cysteine to the conserved J-encoded phenylalanine. In an earlier analysis of around 600 of the donors, sequences lacking an unambiguous match to a single V gene segment were excluded. An earlier analysis of a few hundred of the donors classified V segments as functional when productive rearrangements were above 56.7% and as segregating when the standard deviation between donors was above 5%. To diagnose cytomegalovirus status from the catalog of TCR beta chain sequences, a statistical classification framework was built. In a later analysis, V and J genes were assigned by comparing TCR nucleotide sequences against IMGT/GENE-DB human TR gene sequences. In a later analysis, CDR3 sequences and most-parsimonious VDJ recombination scenarios were assigned using the TCRdist pipeline. In a later analysis, each TCR beta chain was defined by its CDR3 amino acid sequence together with its V-gene family, and reads without a unique V-gene family were excluded. A later analysis removed 592 highly shared, low-generation-probability nucleotide sequences to deal with suspected cross-contamination and a sequencing artifact. In a later analysis, a clonal expansion index was calculated for each public chain from normalized within-repertoire ranks of inferred template counts. Generation probabilities in a later analysis came from a VDJ recombination model fitted to out-of-frame rearrangements, and those results were checked against IGoR. In a later analysis, TCR-TCR, TCR-HLA and TCR-CMV co-occurrence was scored with hypergeometric tests, and a repertoire-size bias correction was applied to TCR pairs. To estimate false discovery rates, a later analysis permuted the HLA or CMV assignments 20 times. In a later analysis, co-occurring TCRs were grouped using DBSCAN, and TCRdist sequence similarity was added for clustering within HLA-allele-positive subsets. Repertoires with fewer than 30,000 or more than 120,000 public chains, plus five repertoires with anomalous nucleotide sharing, were excluded from co-occurrence clustering. As stored in TCRdb, this immuneACCESS dataset retains in-frame rearrangements with V and J assigned. A fraction of the clones does not appear; measured against another copy, unresolved V genes explain less than half of the discrepancy, and the remainder lacks a known reason. V and J calls plus clone size are reproduced from that table; the DNA served to infer D and trimming. This sample holds about 73,000 clones; less than 85% were observed only once. About 1.1% of the sample rests with the top ten.

Study-wide findings and limitations: Three of the identified cytomegalovirus-associated TCR beta chains were confirmed in vitro to be specific for cytomegalovirus antigens. Immune exposure information for the cohort was limited to CMV serostatus. Because HLA typing was unavailable for some donors at each locus, only the typed subset was used in association tests. Correlated functional status among segregating V segments might reflect linkage disequilibrium, but an unknown experimental factor could not be ruled out. An association between a missense DCLRE1C variant and V-gene and J-gene trimming of TCR beta chains was found in a later genetic analysis and replicated in an independent cohort. According to the authors, the approach could potentially be generalized to other disease states and immunological phenotypes. Compared with equally common non-associated chains, HLA-associated TCR beta chains in a later analysis were more clonally expanded and had lower generation probabilities. The classifier was reported to diagnose cytomegalovirus status with high specificity and sensitivity in both the original and validation cohorts. A further reported finding was that TCR beta sequences accurately predicted the HLA-A and HLA-B alleles for most subjects in the first cohort. A cluster of highly shared sequence variants was judged likely to represent a technical artifact of the sequencing pipeline. The presence/absence analyses assumed that sequencing depth was roughly uniform across donors, and that assumption may not be true. Because counts were too low, roughly 18 rarely observed V segments, including chromosome 9 orphons, were left out of the earlier analysis of about 620 of the donors. At a false discovery rate of 0.05, a later analysis linked about 16,000 TCR beta sequences to specific HLA alleles. Because the 87-base-pair reads could not distinguish some IMGT-functional V segments, including TRBV6-2 and TRBV6-3, those segments were excluded. In the study, some 160 TCR beta chains were listed as associated with cytomegalovirus. Strong co-occurrence of HLA alleles, especially DR and DQ, made assigning TCR associations to individual alleles difficult. Several of the top co-occurrence clusters appeared to be linked to parvovirus B19, influenza, CMV and Epstein-Barr virus, according to a later analysis. This cohort had only TCR beta chains sequenced, and the lack of alpha or paired-chain data limited which features could be detected. In an earlier analysis of 500 to 650 of the donors, most TCR beta V segments appeared in productive rearrangements about 87% or about 30% of the time, broadly matching IMGT annotations. According to a later genetic analysis, donors in an Asian-associated ancestry cluster had fewer N-insertions in productive TCRs than the approximately 710-donor mean. According to a later analysis, most CMV-associated TCR beta chains appeared to be HLA-restricted, and the HLA associations seemed to be driven largely by CMV exposure. While some public TCRs were present in many individuals, most TCR sequences turned up only very rarely across donors. A later analysis found that TCR association rates varied across HLA loci, with DRB1 alleles showing the most associated TCRs and HLA-C alleles the fewest.

The V and J ends are trimmed by 7 bases and 5 bases, leaving 15 bases between them. The CDR3 sequence holds 13 residues, the cysteine and phenylalanine included. Here the CDR3 DNA is all that survives: 39 bases in frame from base 1. CDR1 and CDR2, per the germline V gene, are SGHRS and YFSETQ. As concerns this clone: Its antigen is still unknown. No much larger clone is present one base from it, and per-base qualities are unavailable.

The source of this sequence is a male donor in good health and CMV-seronegative. Sequenced input: PBMCs. This receptor chain uses TRBV5-1 and TRBJ2-5; 6 matching bases give a weak D call of TRBD1. The encoded CDR3 is CASGDPGVETQYF. The bases read TGCGCCAGCGGGGACCCAGGGGTGGAGACCCAGTACTTC.